The rows below give T cell receptor beta chains drawn from one sample of a study of blood T cell repertoires in COVID-19. The protocol was immunoSEQ multiplex PCR, while the TCRdb copy is restricted to in-frame clones and leaves out a portion. Among a few hundred thousand clones listed, roughly 89% were seen once. The specimen was PBMCs or T cells enriched from blood (not recorded which). The origin of the receptors is a man aged 40-55 years who had recovered from COVID-19. Both conserved end residues are part of each CDR3. The D gene is left open where the match is weak. Size is omitted from some rows. Given values are once, few, many or a class for expanded clones.

J: TRBJ2-1; V: TRBV12-3/TRBV12-4; D: NA; size: NA; CDR3: CATAPGKTGEQFF; DNA: TGTGCCACAGCTCCGGGGAAGACGGGTGAGCAGTTCTTC
J: TRBJ2-3; V: TRBV6-5; D: TRBD1; size: NA; CDR3: CASSYGTGGAGDTQYF; DNA: TGTGCCAGCAGTTACGGGACAGGGGGCGCGGGAGATACGCAGTATTTT
J: TRBJ1-2; V: TRBV19; D: NA; size: NA; CDR3: CASSLGDGYTF; DNA: TGTGCCAGTAGTCTTGGAGATGGCTACACCTTC
J: TRBJ2-1; V: TRBV7-6; D: TRBD2; size: NA; CDR3: CASSLTSGRADDNEQFF; DNA: TGTGCCAGCAGCTTGACTAGCGGGAGGGCGGACGACAATGAGCAGTTCTTC
J: TRBJ1-2; V: TRBV18; D: TRBD1; size: NA; CDR3: CASSPSQGALYGYTF; DNA: TGTGCCAGCTCACCATCCCAGGGGGCCCTCTATGGCTACACCTTC
J: TRBJ1-6; V: TRBV7-3; D: NA; size: few; CDR3: CASSLGGSRDSPLHF; DNA: TGTGCCAGCAGCTTAGGAGGGTCTAGGGATTCACCCCTCCACTTT
J: TRBJ2-4; V: TRBV5-1; D: NA; size: NA; CDR3: CASSFKDSWRDIQYF; DNA: TGCGCCAGCAGCTTTAAGGACAGCTGGCGGGACATTCAGTACTTC
J: TRBJ2-5; V: TRBV29-1; D: NA; size: NA; CDR3: CSVIGLSETQYF; DNA: TGCAGCGTTATCGGGTTATCAGAGACCCAGTACTTC
J: TRBJ2-2; V: TRBV7-8; D: TRBD1; size: NA; CDR3: CASSPGGQNTGELFF; DNA: TGTGCCAGCAGCCCAGGGGGACAGAACACCGGGGAGCTGTTTTTT
J: TRBJ2-2; V: TRBV6-2/TRBV6-3; D: TRBD2; size: NA; CDR3: CASSFSGRGAGELFF; DNA: TGTGCCAGCAGTTTCAGCGGGAGAGGCGCCGGGGAGCTGTTTTTT
J: TRBJ1-5; V: TRBV4-2; D: NA; size: NA; CDR3: CASSQPGQIGNQPQHF; DNA: TGTGCCAGCAGCCAACCAGGACAGATTGGCAATCAGCCCCAGCATTTT
J: TRBJ1-1; V: TRBV18; D: NA; size: NA; CDR3: CASSPRPTTEAFF; DNA: TGTGCCAGCTCACCACGTCCGACTACTGAAGCTTTCTTT
J: TRBJ1-1; V: TRBV18; D: TRBD1; size: NA; CDR3: CASSPPGVRGLEVNTEAFF; DNA: TGTGCCAGCTCACCTCCGGGAGTGAGGGGGCTGGAGGTGAACACTGAAGCTTTCTTT
J: TRBJ2-1; V: TRBV5-5; D: TRBD2; size: NA; CDR3: CASSGGTSGNYNEQFF; DNA: TGTGCCAGCAGCGGAGGGACTAGCGGGAACTACAATGAGCAGTTCTTC
J: TRBJ2-2; V: TRBV5-5; D: NA; size: NA; CDR3: CASSRRGIETGELFF; DNA: TGTGCCAGCAGCCGACGGGGGATCGAAACCGGGGAGCTGTTTTTT
J: TRBJ2-2; V: TRBV3-1/TRBV3-2; D: NA; size: NA; CDR3: CASSRKDFAGELFF; DNA: TGTGCCAGCAGCCGAAAGGACTTCGCCGGGGAGCTGTTTTTT
J: TRBJ1-6; V: TRBV28; D: NA; size: NA; CDR3: CASRKQGRWSPLHF; DNA: TGTGCCAGCAGGAAACAGGGTCGTTGGTCACCCCTCCACTTT
J: TRBJ1-2; V: TRBV4-1; D: TRBD1; size: NA; CDR3: CASSPPGQRPYTF; DNA: TGCGCCAGCAGCCCCCCGGGACAGCGACCCTACACCTTC
J: TRBJ1-4; V: TRBV27; D: NA; size: NA; CDR3: CASSSLLTVAELFF; DNA: TGTGCCAGCAGTTCATTACTCACCGTCGCGGAACTGTTTTTT
J: TRBJ2-1; V: TRBV27; D: NA; size: once; CDR3: CASRDPWRDSYNEQFF; DNA: TGTGCCAGCAGAGATCCGTGGCGGGACTCCTACAATGAGCAGTTCTTC
J: TRBJ1-6; V: TRBV6-2/TRBV6-3; D: NA; size: NA; CDR3: CASSYSPDSSSYNSPLHF; DNA: TGTGCCAGCAGTTACTCCCCGGACTCTAGCTCCTATAATTCACCCCTCCACTTT
J: TRBJ1-2; V: TRBV5-4; D: TRBD1; size: NA; CDR3: CASSVGTGTSNYGYTF; DNA: TGTGCCAGCAGCGTCGGGACAGGGACGAGTAACTATGGCTACACCTTC
J: TRBJ1-4; V: TRBV7-9; D: NA; size: NA; CDR3: CASSLTPGDTNEKLFF; DNA: TGTGCCAGCAGTTTAACTCCGGGTGATACTAATGAAAAACTGTTTTTT
J: TRBJ1-2; V: TRBV28; D: NA; size: few; CDR3: CASSLYPTGGVYGYTF; DNA: TGTGCCAGCAGTTTATATCCAACGGGGGGCGTGTATGGCTACACCTTC
J: TRBJ2-3; V: TRBV12-3/TRBV12-4; D: TRBD1; size: NA; CDR3: CASRTGEWDTQYF; DNA: TGTGCCAGTCGGACAGGCGAGTGGGATACGCAGTATTTT
J: TRBJ1-1; V: TRBV14; D: TRBD1; size: NA; CDR3: CASSLSGQGSVEAFF; DNA: TGTGCCAGCAGCCTTTCGGGACAGGGCTCCGTTGAAGCTTTCTTT
J: TRBJ2-7; V: TRBV19; D: NA; size: NA; CDR3: CASSIDRSYEQYF; DNA: TGTGCCAGTAGTATCGACAGATCCTACGAGCAGTACTTC
J: TRBJ2-1; V: TRBV25-1; D: TRBD1; size: NA; CDR3: CASSGAGTGHNEQFF; DNA: TGTGCCAGCAGTGGCGCCGGGACAGGCCACAATGAGCAGTTCTTC
J: TRBJ2-3; V: TRBV19; D: NA; size: once; CDR3: CASSMFGEADTQYF; DNA: TGTGCCAGTAGTATGTTCGGGGAAGCAGATACGCAGTATTTT
J: TRBJ1-4; V: TRBV5-4; D: NA; size: NA; CDR3: CASSRTNEKLFF; DNA: TGTGCCAGCAGCCGGACTAATGAAAAACTGTTTTTT
J: TRBJ1-4; V: TRBV24-1; D: NA; size: once; CDR3: CATSDLWGVGEKLFF; DNA: TGTGCCACCAGTGATTTATGGGGGGTCGGAGAAAAACTGTTTTTT
J: TRBJ2-7; V: TRBV7-2; D: NA; size: NA; CDR3: CASSLEGGWRSYEQYF; DNA: TGTGCCAGCAGCTTAGAAGGGGGATGGAGGTCCTACGAGCAGTACTTC
J: TRBJ2-5; V: TRBV7-9; D: NA; size: NA; CDR3: CASSSQYKGETQYF; DNA: TGTGCCAGCAGCTCTCAATACAAGGGGGAGACCCAGTACTTC
J: TRBJ1-2; V: TRBV10-2; D: TRBD1; size: NA; CDR3: CASSLAGGAYGYTF; DNA: TGCGCCAGCAGCCTAGCAGGGGGCGCCTATGGCTACACCTTC
J: TRBJ2-2; V: TRBV7-3; D: NA; size: NA; CDR3: CASSLTGPGELFF; DNA: TGTGCCAGCAGCTTAACGGGGCCCGGGGAGCTGTTTTTT
J: TRBJ2-2; V: TRBV28; D: TRBD2; size: once; CDR3: CASSLLGTSGNTGELFF; DNA: TGTGCCAGCAGTTTACTTGGGACTAGCGGAAACACCGGGGAGCTGTTTTTT